One sample yielded the 3 T cell receptor beta chains listed below, sequenced in a study of T-cell reconstitution after alpha-beta-depleted transplantation in children. A library of TCRbeta sequences, prepared with unique molecular identifiers, was generated. MiXCR, run by TCRdb on the PCR reads, gives a single entry per CDR3 protein. The table lists about 150,000 distinct CDR3 sequences, roughly 11% of them singletons. The sequencing used PBMCs, collected before TCRalphabeta/CD19-depleted stem cell transplant. The receptors come from a boy aged 2 to 10 with acute myeloid leukemia, due to receive a stem cell transplant.

This clonotype has at least ten counts. The CDR3 is CASSYVSSYEQYV. CDR3 nucleotides: TGTGCCAGCAGTTACGTCAGCTCCTACGAGCAGTACGTC. This chain joins TRBV6-2 or TRBV6-3 and TRBJ2-7; D is uncertain. V dropped 2 bases and J dropped 0 bases, with 5 bases sitting between them. The CDR3 is 13 residues long. Germline CDR1 and CDR2: MNHEY and SVGEGT.

The V gene is TRBV6-4, the J gene TRBJ2-2; D possibly corresponds to TRBD1 (6 bases). Trimming took off 3 bases at V and 5 bases at J, with 7 bases between the two ends. This CDR3 has 13 amino acids. Germline V CDR1 and CDR2: MRHNA, SNTAGT. CDR3 sequence: CASSEGATGELFF. Written as DNA, the CDR3 is TGTGCCAGCAGTGAGGGGGCAACCGGGGAGCTGTTTTTT.

This clonotype showed up many times. The J gene is TRBJ2-3, the V gene TRBV7-2; TRBD2 matches at 11 bases. The CDR3 covers 15 residues. V lost 5 bases and J lost 6; bases outside the gene matches: 7. Germline V CDR1 and CDR2: SGHTA, FQGNSA. The CDR3 nucleotides are TGTGCCAGCAGCAGTAGCGGGGGGGCGTTGGATACGCAGTATTTT. It translates to CASSSSGGALDTQYF.